This T cell receptor (beta chain) derives from a study of blood T cell repertoires in COVID-19 (dated by TCRdb to 2018 to 2021). Study-level background: The collaborator samples originated in the United States, Italy and Spain and spanned the acute and convalescent phases of COVID-19. The material from the prospective study consisted of cDNA or gDNA derived from T cells, B-cell-depleted T cells, or PBMCs. A freely available public database, intended as a resource for researchers studying the immune response to SARS-CoV-2, is where the repertoires were released. Samples came from the ongoing ImmuneRACE study (first 160 participants) plus 1,254 subjects from 6 global collaborators. Sample metadata almost always included a de-identified subject ID, COVID-19 status, age in years and sex. The dataset comprised deeply sampled blood TCRbeta repertoires from subjects exposed to, actively infected with, or recovered from COVID-19. Where available, HLA class I and class II types were taken from metadata supplied by the sample provider and were not determined by assay-based typing.

As for this clone: No antigen is known for it. Base quality data are lacking; no much larger clone is found one base away.

Results and caveats for the whole study, not just this receptor: The amount of clinical and demographic metadata varied by source and participant and was provided uncurated.

TCRbeta CDR3 regions were amplified from genomic DNA by means of the immunoSEQ Assay, a bias-controlled multiplex PCR. In the source study's methods: The number of nucleated cells in each sample was estimated from the amplification of reference gene primers within the assay. Sequence reads were collapsed and filtered to measure the absolute abundance of every unique TCRbeta CDR3 rearrangement. For each sample, productive Simpson clonality was calculated as the square root of Simpson's diversity index across productive rearrangements. TCRdb took this table from immuneACCESS and kept in-frame rearrangements with V and J called. Such tables lack part of the clones; where checked against another copy, unresolved V genes explain under half of the gap, and the rest is unexplained. That table furnishes V, J and clone size, whereas the DNA furnished D and trimming. This sample has 200,000 to 250,000 clones in its table, and approximately 85% of those were observed once. The top ten clonotypes cover more than 2% of the sample.

One collaborating source in Seattle enrolled patients during active infection and followed them longitudinally through the course of disease. Whole blood was collected in K2EDTA tubes by collaborating institutions according to the institutions' own protocols. For TCRbeta analysis, collaborators shipped samples as frozen whole blood, isolated PBMCs, or DNA extracted from either of those sample types. The material sequenced was peripheral blood. The receptor was isolated from a woman in her 70s with COVID-19, enrolled during active disease.

DNA sequence: TGTGCCAGCAGCGTCGGCAGGTACCAAGAGACCCAGTACTTC. It is translated as CASSVGRYQETQYF. The V and J genes are TRBV9 and TRBJ2-5; the D gene remains uncertain. Sequences SGDLS (CDR1) and YYNGEE (CDR2) are obtained from the germline V gene. There are 14 amino acids in the CDR3, from cysteine to phenylalanine inclusive. Only the CDR3 part of the read is kept: 42 bases, read in frame from the first base. A distance of 8 bases separates the germline ends of V and J, which lose 2 bases and 0 bases respectively.